The next 15 T cell receptor beta chains were all read from a single sample in a study of T cells after yellow fever vaccination. One entry per CDR3 protein results from TCRdb running MiXCR on the 5' RACE reads. There are tens of thousands of distinct CDR3 sequences in the sample; roughly 7.7% occur only once, and 35% to 45% lies in the top ten. The sample here was CD8+ T cells sorted from PBMCs, taken on the day of the yellow fever booster vaccination. These receptors originate from a man aged 25 to 40 who received the YFV17D yellow fever vaccine.

This clonotype came up a few times. V and J are TRBV11-1 and TRBJ1-1; TRBD1 aligns across 9 bases. Germline-derived CDR1 and CDR2 are SGHAT and FQDESV (reference sequence). Trimming removed 5 bases from V and 0 bases from J; junction bases left unmatched: 16. This CDR3 region has 19 residues. The DNA for the CDR3 is TGTGCCAGCAGCCCCCCCGGGACAGGGAACTCAATTGTGAACACTGAAGCTTTCTTT. Protein sequence: CASSPPGTGNSIVNTEAFF.

The chain couples TRBV28 to TRBJ2-1, with 9 positions matching TRBD2. Trimming removed 7 bases from V and 5 bases from J; junction bases left unmatched: 6. The CDR3 has 14 amino acids. CDR1 is MDHEN and CDR2 is SYDVKM in the germline V gene. This CDR3 reads CASIELAGNNEQFF. The CDR3 DNA sequence: TGTGCCAGCATAGAGCTAGCGGGAAACAATGAGCAGTTCTTC.

The gene calls are TRBV12-3 or TRBV12-4 and TRBJ2-1; D may be TRBD2 (5 bases). This CDR3 spans 13 amino acids. V was clipped by 5 bases and J by 5 bases, with 10 bases between them. The CDR3 sequence is CASSGSLDNEQFF. The CDR3, as DNA: TGTGCCAGCAGTGGGAGTTTGGACAATGAGCAGTTCTTC.

This clonotype was seen more than once but under ten times. The CDR3, as DNA: TGTGCCAGCAGCACCGGACTAGGCTACAATGAGCAGTTCTTC. Translating it yields CASSTGLGYNEQFF. The chain is built from TRBV5-4 and TRBJ2-1, with 7 bases lining up with TRBD2. Germline V gene sequence: CDR1 SGHNT, CDR2 YYREEE (reference sequence). The CDR3 consists of 14 residues. The V gene end was trimmed by 4 bases and the J gene end by 3 bases; junction bases not matched to a gene: 4.

This clonotype was recorded many times. This sequence joins TRBV2 and TRBJ2-1, with D possibly matching TRBD2 (5 bases). V was cut by 5 bases and J by 3 bases, with 11 bases left in between. The CDR3 totals 14 residues. The V gene's germline CDR1 is SNHLY and CDR2 FYNNEI. CDR3 bases: TGTGCCAGCAGTTTTGGAGGTGGCTACAATGAGCAGTTCTTC. Its protein is CASSFGGGYNEQFF.

This clonotype has ten or more counts. V gene TRBV29-1 combines with J gene TRBJ2-7; D unresolved. The ends were cut back, 0 bases at V and 3 bases at J, with 12 bases in the middle. This CDR3 is 14 amino acids long. The germline V gene encodes CDR1 SQVTM and CDR2 ANQGSEA. Here the CDR3 reads CSVEEAREGYEQYF. Written as DNA, the CDR3 is TGCAGCGTTGAAGAAGCCAGAGAAGGCTACGAGCAGTACTTC.

Only a few counts were recorded for this clonotype. The chain has TRBV7-3 and TRBJ2-3; 11 nucleotides align to TRBD2. The J segment lost 10 bases and the V segment lost 6 bases, leaving 6 bases of the junction unmatched. CDR3 size: 13 residues. Germline V gene sequence: CDR1 SGHTA, CDR2 FQGTGA. The chain's CDR3 is CASSSGRGYPQYF. Here the CDR3 DNA reads TGTGCCAGCAGTAGCGGGAGGGGTTATCCGCAGTATTTT.

This clonotype came up many times. This chain connects TRBV4-3 to TRBJ1-2; D unresolved. The CDR3 totals 15 residues. V was shortened by 0 bases and J by 2 bases, with 10 bases between the two germline ends. CDR1 LGHNA and CDR2 YSLEER come from the germline V gene. This CDR3 is CASSQDRGSNYGYTF. Here the CDR3 DNA reads TGCGCCAGCAGCCAAGATAGAGGGTCCAACTATGGCTACACCTTC.

In this sample, this clonotype turned up many times. The chain links TRBV12-3 or TRBV12-4 to TRBJ2-7; 10 bases agree with TRBD1. Trimming took 7 bases from V and 7 from J; bases not matched to a gene: 13. CDR3 size: 15 residues. The CDR3 loop is CASTAPGQGSQEQYF. CDR3 coding DNA: TGTGCCAGCACCGCCCCGGGACAGGGGTCTCAGGAGCAGTACTTC.

In this sample, this clonotype turned up a few times. The chain employs TRBV4-3 and TRBJ2-7; 7 bases align to TRBD2. Germline V lookup: CDR1 LGHNA, CDR2 YSLEER. The J segment lost 0 bases and the V segment lost 2 bases, leaving 4 bases of the junction unmatched. CDR3 size: 15 residues. DNA of the CDR3: TGCGCCAGCAGCCAAACGGGAGGCGACTCCTACGAGCAGTACTTC. Translation: CASSQTGGDSYEQYF.

Ten or more counts support this clonotype. The chain joins TRBV20-1 to TRBJ2-7; 7 nucleotides line up with TRBD1. After removal of 4 bases from V and 1 base from J, the junction contained 1 base not matched to a gene. CDR3 length: 12 residues. Per germline, CDR1 DFQATT and CDR2 SNEGSKA (reference sequence). This CDR3 is CSATGQSYEQYF. In DNA, the CDR3 is TGCAGTGCTACGGGACAGTCCTACGAGCAGTACTTC.

Only a few counts were recorded for this clonotype. The gene calls are TRBV24-1 and TRBJ1-5; D possibly corresponds to TRBD1 (5 bases). Trimming stripped 4 bases from V and 5 bases from J, with 14 bases between. This CDR3 has 15 amino acids. Germline assignment: CDR1 KGHDR and CDR2 SFDVKD. The chain's CDR3 is CATSEAGGDDQPQHF. In DNA, the CDR3 is TGTGCCACCAGTGAGGCAGGAGGGGACGATCAGCCCCAGCATTTT.

This clonotype was detected ten times or more. The rearrangement links TRBV6-5 to TRBJ2-2; D is unresolved. Deletions cut 2 bases from V and 6 bases from J, with 7 bases between. Germline V gives CDR1 MNHEY, CDR2 SVGAGI. The CDR3 runs to 13 residues. As DNA, the CDR3 is TGTGCCAGCAGTTACGTGGCCGCCGGGGAGCTGTTTTTT. It is translated as CASSYVAAGELFF.

Many counts were recorded for this clonotype. The gene calls are TRBV6-2 or TRBV6-3 and TRBJ2-7, with 9 bases fitting TRBD2. The CDR3 contains 14 residues. Germline CDR1 MNHEY, CDR2 SVGEGT. The junction had 8 bases not matched to a gene; V was cut back by 6 bases and J by 5 bases. CDR3 region: CASSASGIRNEQYF. CDR3 nucleotides: TGTGCCAGCAGCGCTAGCGGGATCCGCAACGAGCAGTACTTC.

The V gene is TRBV5-1, the J gene TRBJ2-1; D might be TRBD1 (7 bases). This CDR3 is 15 amino acids long. Trimming removed 4 bases from V and 6 bases from J, with 17 bases in between. Germline lookup yields CDR1 SGHRS and CDR2 YFSETQ. The CDR3 spells CASSLNQGGGNEQFF. CDR3 DNA sequence: TGCGCCAGCAGCCTGAACCAGGGGGGAGGCAATGAGCAGTTCTTC.